Following are 26 T cell receptor beta chains from one sample sequenced in a study of T cell responses to AZD1222 COVID-19 vaccine. Produced via immunoSEQ multiplex PCR; TCRdb's table is partial and in-frame only. The table lists just over 150,000 clones, approximately 90% of them singletons, with approximately 7% in the top ten. Specimen: peripheral blood, collected after recovery from COVID-19. These receptors were collected from an adult who had recovered from COVID-19.

The rearrangement uses TRBV7-8 and TRBJ2-7; maybe TRBD1 (5 bases). CDR3 length equals 13 residues. V was shortened by 3 bases and J by 2 bases, with 8 bases between the two germline ends. Germline V gives CDR1 SGHVS, CDR2 FQNEAQ. The DNA for the CDR3 is TGTGCCAGCAGCTTGCTAGGGGCCTACGAGCAGTACTTC. Translation: CASSLLGAYEQYF. The variable domain in full, with the rest retrieved from reference TRBV7-8 and TRBJ2-7, is GAGVSQSPRYKVAKRGQDVALRCDPISGHVSLFWYQQALGQGPEFLTYFQNEAQLDKSGLPSDRFFAERPEGSVSTLKIQRTQQEDSAVYLCASSLLGAYEQYFGPGTRLTVT.

The gene calls are TRBV2 and TRBJ2-1; 12 nucleotides align to TRBD2. Germline V CDR1 and CDR2: SNHLY, FYNNEI. V shed 8 bases, J shed 3 bases, and the junction held 2 bases outside the gene matches. CDR3 length: 14 amino acids. Written as DNA, the CDR3 is TGTGCCAGCCGGACTAGCGGGAACTACAATGAGCAGTTCTTC. This codes for CASRTSGNYNEQFF. Full variable domain (outside the CDR3, taken from reference TRBV2 and TRBJ2-1): EPEVTQTPSHQVTQMGQEVILRCVPISNHLYFYWYRQILGQKVEFLVSFYNNEISEKSEIFDDQFSVERPDGSNFTLKIRSTKLEDSAMYFCASRTSGNYNEQFFGPGTRLTVL.

The chain recombines TRBV29-1 with TRBJ2-7; D may be TRBD2 (5 bases). Germline values: CDR1 SQVTM, CDR2 ANQGSEA. The V end was cut by 6 bases, the J end by 1 base, with 13 bases between. The length of the CDR3 is 13 residues. This CDR3 reads CSVTTGGSYEQYF. DNA of the CDR3: TGCAGCGTGACTACGGGCGGATCCTACGAGCAGTACTTC.

The chain is built from TRBV19 and TRBJ2-3; D might be TRBD2 (6 bases). CDR3 length equals 12 residues. V was clipped by 5 bases and J by 6 bases, with 9 bases between them. CDR1 and CDR2 (germline): LNHDA, SQIVND (reference sequence). CDR3 DNA: TGTGCCAGTAGTCCCCGGGAGGATACGCAGTATTTT. It specifies CASSPREDTQYF.

This clone was counted between two and nine times. V and J are TRBV7-9 and TRBJ1-1; D possibly corresponds to TRBD1 (5 bases). Trimming took 2 bases from V and 4 from J, leaving 17 bases between them. The CDR3 has 16 residues. Germline-derived CDR1 and CDR2 are SEHNR and FQNEAQ (reference sequence). CDR3 loop: CASSLSSQRGGTEAFF. As DNA, the CDR3 is TGTGCCAGCAGCTTATCTTCTCAACGGGGCGGCACTGAAGCTTTCTTT.

The rearrangement joins TRBV28 to TRBJ1-6; TRBD1 is a possible D gene (5 bases). Germline CDR1 reads MDHEN; CDR2 reads SYDVKM. V lost 4 bases and J 9 bases, leaving 19 bases between the germline ends. The CDR3 covers 16 residues. CDR3 DNA: TGTGCCAGCAGTTCCCAAGGACGGGGGGGGATTTCACCCCTCCACTTT. It specifies CASSSQGRGGISPLHF.

The chain recombines TRBV7-9 with TRBJ2-5; 9 positions match TRBD1. V trimming: 4 bases; J trimming: 5 bases; junction bases outside the gene matches: 8. The germline gives CDR1 SEHNR, CDR2 FQNEAQ (reference sequence). This CDR3 has 15 residues. The CDR3 spells CASSSGTGQRETQYF. DNA for the CDR3: TGTGCCAGCAGCTCGGGGACAGGGCAAAGGGAGACCCAGTACTTC.

V is TRBV21-1 and J is TRBJ2-7. TRBV21-1 is a pseudogene segment. The CDR3 length is 16 residues. This CDR3 is CASSKGMRRKNYEQYF. In DNA form, the CDR3 reads TGTGCCAGCAGCAAAGGTATGAGACGAAAAAACTACGAGCAGTACTTC.

V usage is TRBV6-4 and J usage is TRBJ2-3, with a weak D call TRBD2 (7 bases). Trimming removed 5 bases at V and 2 bases at J, with 14 bases between. The CDR3 consists of 15 residues. Germline V gene lookup returns CDR1 MRHNA and CDR2 SNTAGT. The CDR3 reads CASSIGGGYTDTQYF. CDR3 in DNA: TGTGCCAGCAGTATCGGCGGGGGCTACACAGATACGCAGTATTTT.

V usage is TRBV29-1 and J usage is TRBJ1-2, with D possibly TRBD1 on 5 matching bases. The CDR3 extends over 13 amino acids. V was shortened by 0 bases and J by 8 bases, with 13 bases between the two germline ends. Per germline, CDR1 SQVTM and CDR2 ANQGSEA. The CDR3 DNA follows: TGCAGCGTTGAAGACCCTTACCGGGGCGGCTACACCTTC. This gives the protein CSVEDPYRGGYTF.

J is TRBJ2-2 and V is TRBV18; possibly TRBD1 or TRBD2 for D (5 bases each). Germline values: CDR1 KGHSH, CDR2 LQKENI. The CDR3 consists of 14 residues. Between the trimmed V and J ends, which lost 4 bases and 4 bases, there was a span of 10 bases. The CDR3 DNA reads as TGTGCCAGCTCACTGACTGGGGGCACCGGGGAGCTGTTTTTT. Residues: CASSLTGGTGELFF.

This clone was recorded once. This sequence joins TRBV10-3 and TRBJ2-3; no reliable D call. Per the germline V gene, CDR1 is ENHRY and CDR2 is SYGVKD. The CDR3 consists of 17 residues. Between the trimmed V and J ends, which lost 2 bases and 0 bases, there was a span of 15 bases. CDR3 nucleotides: TGTGCCATCAGTGAGGCCCCTACCCAGGCCAGCACAGATACGCAGTATTTT. Its protein product is CAISEAPTQASTDTQYF.

V usage is TRBV4-2 and J usage is TRBJ2-4, with D perhaps being TRBD1 or TRBD2 (6 bases each). The CDR3 has 23 amino acids. Germline V gene data show CDR1 as LGHNA and CDR2 as YNFKEQ. V was shortened by 0 bases and J by 1 base, with 31 bases between the two germline ends. The chain's CDR3 is CASSQEGSFPGAPSYSAKNIQYF. CDR3 in DNA: TGTGCCAGCAGCCAAGAAGGGAGTTTTCCGGGGGCCCCATCGTACTCCGCCAAAAACATTCAGTACTTC.

J is TRBJ1-1 and V is TRBV27; D gene uncertain. The CDR3 is 14 residues long. From germline, CDR1 is MNHEY and CDR2 SMNVEV (reference sequence). The germline V and J ends were trimmed by 3 bases and 3 bases, with 11 bases remaining between them. CDR3 protein: CASSFRGGDTEAFF. DNA for the CDR3: TGTGCCAGCAGTTTTCGGGGTGGGGACACTGAAGCTTTCTTT.

This chain connects TRBV18 to TRBJ1-1; possible D gene TRBD1, 5 bases. The CDR3 is 14 residues long. V was pared by 3 bases and J by 2 bases, with 10 bases between. Germline V gene sequence: CDR1 KGHSH, CDR2 LQKENI. The CDR3 loop reads CASSPRDDNTEAFF. CDR3 nucleotide sequence: TGTGCCAGCTCACCGAGGGACGATAACACTGAAGCTTTCTTT.

The V gene is TRBV7-6, the J gene TRBJ1-6; D call uncertain. Germline V gene data show CDR1 as SGHVS and CDR2 as FNYEAQ. CDR3 length: 13 residues. Trimming took off 1 base at V and 7 bases at J, with 5 bases between the two ends. This chain's CDR3 is CASSLERNSPLHF. The CDR3 bases are TGTGCCAGCAGCTTAGAACGGAATTCACCCCTCCACTTT.

The chain combines TRBV14 with TRBJ2-5; either TRBD1 or TRBD2 may fit D (6 bases each). The germline CDR1 and CDR2 sequences are SGHDN and FVKESK. The CDR3 is made up of 16 amino acids. The germline V and J ends were trimmed by 2 bases and 1 base, with 14 bases remaining between them. CDR3 amino acids: CASSQRFGGIQETQYF. Here the CDR3 DNA reads TGTGCCAGCAGCCAAAGGTTCGGGGGCATCCAAGAGACCCAGTACTTC.

This rearrangement joins TRBV14 to TRBJ1-2; D not certain. This CDR3 contains 15 residues. Deletions cut 0 bases from V and 5 bases from J, with 13 bases between. Germline V gene lookup returns CDR1 SGHDN and CDR2 FVKESK. The CDR3, as DNA: TGTGCCAGCAGCCAAGATAGAAGGCAGGCTTATGGCTACACCTTC. It encodes CASSQDRRQAYGYTF. Full variable domain (remainder filled in from reference TRBV14 and TRBJ1-2): EAGVTQFPSHSVIEKGQTVTLRCDPISGHDNLYWYRRVMGKEIKFLLHFVKESKQDESGMPNNRFLAERTGGTYSTLKVQPAELEDSGVYFCASSQDRRQAYGYTFGSGTRLTVV.

The chain joins TRBV5-1 to TRBJ1-1; D is ambiguous. V gave up 1 base and J gave up 1 base, with 5 bases separating them. The CDR3 spans 13 residues. Germline V gene sequence: CDR1 SGHRS, CDR2 YFSETQ. CDR3 coding DNA: TGCGCCAGCAGCTTGTACACGAACACTGAAGCTTTCTTT. It is translated as CASSLYTNTEAFF.

J is TRBJ2-1 and V is TRBV7-3; maybe TRBD1 (7 bases). Germline V gives CDR1 SGHTA, CDR2 FQGTGA. V gave up 5 bases and J gave up 0 bases, with 11 bases separating them. This CDR3 contains 15 residues. The CDR3 nucleotides are TGTGCCAGCAGCCCTCAGGGGGGCTCCTACAATGAGCAGTTCTTC. Encoded protein: CASSPQGGSYNEQFF.

The rearrangement joins TRBV18 to TRBJ1-1, with D uncertain. Germline V gene data show CDR1 as KGHSH and CDR2 as LQKENI. V shed 8 bases and J shed 1 base, with 14 bases lying between them. This CDR3 has 14 amino acids. The DNA for the CDR3 is TGTGCCAGCCCAGGCGAATTAACGAACACTGAAGCTTTCTTT. Translated: CASPGELTNTEAFF.

The J gene is TRBJ1-1, the V gene TRBV7-9, with D perhaps TRBD1 (6 bases). The CDR3 is made up of 17 amino acids. CDR1 and CDR2 (germline): SEHNR, FQNEAQ (reference sequence). V was shortened by 2 bases and J by 0 bases, with 16 bases between the two germline ends. As DNA, the CDR3 is TGTGCCAGCAGCTTAATCTTTACAGGGCAACTGAACACTGAAGCTTTCTTT. This encodes CASSLIFTGQLNTEAFF. The full variable domain, completed using reference TRBV7-9 and TRBJ1-1, is DTGVSQNPRHKITKRGQNVTFRCDPISEHNRLYWYRQTLGQGPEFLTYFQNEAQLEKSRLLSDRFSAERPKGSFSTLEIQRTEQGDSAMYLCASSLIFTGQLNTEAFFGQGTRLTVV.

The chain uses TRBV7-8 and TRBJ2-7; 11 bases match TRBD2. The CDR3 has 15 amino acids. With 3 bases clipped from V and 2 bases from J, the junction kept 3 bases outside the gene matches. Germline CDR1 is SGHVS and CDR2 is FQNEAQ. In DNA, the CDR3 is TGTGCCAGCAGCTTTGGGACTAGCGGTACCTACGAGCAGTACTTC. The encoded protein is CASSFGTSGTYEQYF.

The CDR3 reads CASTEGPYEQYF. The CDR3 bases are TGTGCCAGCACCGAGGGGCCCTACGAGCAGTACTTC. The J gene is TRBJ2-7, the V gene TRBV2; D possibly matches TRBD1 or TRBD2 (5 bases each). CDR3 length: 12 residues. Trimming cost V 7 bases and J 2 bases, with 9 bases left between them. Germline CDR1 SNHLY, CDR2 FYNNEI.

The chain combines TRBV28 with TRBJ2-1; 8 bases fit TRBD2. CDR3 length: 13 residues. V lost 8 bases, J lost 2 bases, and 2 bases stayed unmatched. In germline, CDR1 is MDHEN, CDR2 SYDVKM. CDR3 bases: TGTGCCAGCGACGGGGGGGCCTACAATGAGCAGTTCTTC. Translating it yields CASDGGAYNEQFF.

The chain uses TRBV19 and TRBJ1-6; 9 bases are a match to TRBD1. V lost 6 bases, J lost 10 bases, and 7 bases stayed unmatched. The germline V gene has CDR1 LNHDA and CDR2 SQIVND (reference sequence). The CDR3 runs 14 residues. The CDR3: CASRAGQGNSPLHF. The CDR3 DNA is TGTGCCAGTAGAGCCGGACAGGGGAACTCACCCCTCCACTTT.